One and the same sample provided the 9 T cell receptor beta chains below, sequenced in a study of cytomegalovirus exposure and HLA in healthy donors (dated 2017 in TCRdb). Preparation of the library involved the immunoSEQ multiplex PCR assay. A mixture of 60 forward primers for TCR Vbeta segments and 13 reverse primers for TCR Jbeta segments was used in the multiplex PCR. What TCRdb holds here is the immuneACCESS table cut down to in-frame rearrangements. Part of the clones is not present; checked against another copy, under half of the missing clones reflect an unresolved V gene, and the others are unexplained. The sample table records 40,000 to 45,000 clones; about 90% of these occur just once. The top ten clonotypes cover around 8% of the sample. The sequenced sample consisted of PBMCs. All receptors derive from a woman aged 40 to 50 in good health and CMV-seropositive.

The chain uses TRBV7-2 and TRBJ1-5; TRBD1 aligns across 9 bases. V lost 5 bases and J lost 4; bases outside the gene matches: 6. Germline assignment: CDR1 SGHTA and CDR2 FQGNSA. This CDR3 contains 15 residues. This CDR3 reads CASSPGTGLNQPQHF. CDR3 DNA: TGTGCCAGCAGCCCGGGGACAGGGCTTAATCAGCCCCAGCATTTT.

This clone was counted once. The chain recombines TRBV5-4 with TRBJ2-7; 9 bases are a match to TRBD2. V was clipped by 4 bases and J by 1 base; unmatched bases: 9. Germline V gives CDR1 SGHNT, CDR2 YYREEE (reference sequence). This CDR3 is built from 16 residues. The CDR3 spells CASSGFSGGLSYEQYF. CDR3 nucleotides: TGTGCCAGCAGCGGATTTAGCGGGGGCTTATCCTACGAGCAGTACTTC.

This clone was counted once. This sequence joins TRBV19 and TRBJ1-4, with a weak D call TRBD1 (5 bases). Germline-derived CDR1 and CDR2 are LNHDA and SQIVND (reference sequence). The CDR3 runs to 15 residues. V was trimmed by 6 bases and J by 5 bases, leaving 16 bases between them. CDR3 amino acids: CASRGLWGENEKLFF. DNA of the CDR3: TGTGCCAGTAGGGGACTTTGGGGGGAGAATGAAAAACTGTTTTTT. The entire variable domain, with the rest obtained from reference TRBV19 and TRBJ1-4, is as follows: DGGITQSPKYLFRKEGQNVTLSCEQNLNHDAMYWYRQDPGQGLRLIYYSQIVNDFQKGDIAEGYSVSREKKESFPLTVTSAQKNPTAFYLCASRGLWGENEKLFFGSGTQLSVL.

This clone was counted only a few times. The rearrangement joins TRBV7-6 to TRBJ1-3; no clear D. CDR1 is SGHVS and CDR2 is FNYEAQ in the germline V gene. Trimming removed 5 bases at V and 4 bases at J, with 9 bases between. There are 13 residues in the CDR3. The CDR3 spells CASSPSRGNTIYF. The DNA of the CDR3 is TGTGCCAGCAGCCCCTCCAGAGGAAACACCATATATTTT.

The chain is built from TRBV5-6 and TRBJ1-5; D is ambiguous. V was cut by 4 bases and J by 6 bases, with 8 bases left in between. The CDR3 extends over 12 amino acids. CDR1 and CDR2 from the germline V gene are SGHDT and YYEEEE. The CDR3 spells CASSAGSQPQHF. The CDR3 DNA is TGTGCCAGCAGCGCTGGGAGTCAGCCCCAGCATTTT.

The V gene is TRBV7-9, the J gene TRBJ2-7; D perhaps matches TRBD1 (6 bases). V lost 6 bases, J lost 2 bases, and 11 bases lay in between. The CDR3 is made up of 13 amino acids. CDR1 is SEHNR and CDR2 is FQNEAQ in the germline V gene (reference sequence). The CDR3 region has the DNA TGTGCCAGCAGTTCCAGGGGACCCTACGAGCAGTACTTC. Protein sequence: CASSSRGPYEQYF.

This sequence joins TRBV11-3 and TRBJ2-1; 8 bases fit TRBD2. V shed 1 base, J shed 9 bases, and the junction held 8 bases outside the gene matches. This CDR3 is 15 amino acids long. Looked up from germline, CDR1 is SGHNT and CDR2 is YENEEA. Here the CDR3 reads CASSLGGKTSGEQFF. CDR3 nucleotide sequence: TGTGCCAGCAGCTTAGGAGGGAAAACTAGCGGTGAGCAGTTCTTC.

The CDR3 DNA sequence: TGTGCCAGCAGCCAGACGACAAGCTTCATCACAGATACGCAGTATTTT. This sequence encodes CASSQTTSFITDTQYF. The rearrangement links TRBV4-2 to TRBJ2-3; D gene uncertain. The CDR3 contains 16 residues. V gave up 3 bases and J gave up 2 bases, with 15 bases separating them. Germline assignment: CDR1 LGHNA and CDR2 YNFKEQ.

This clone was picked up one time. The rearrangement joins TRBV10-3 to TRBJ2-7; no clear D. This CDR3 contains 12 residues. From germline, CDR1 is ENHRY and CDR2 SYGVKD. V was cut by 0 bases and J by 12 bases, with 12 bases left in between. CDR3 nucleotides: TGTGCCATCAGTGAGTCGTTTCGTGTGGCGTACTTC. Its translation: CAISESFRVAYF.